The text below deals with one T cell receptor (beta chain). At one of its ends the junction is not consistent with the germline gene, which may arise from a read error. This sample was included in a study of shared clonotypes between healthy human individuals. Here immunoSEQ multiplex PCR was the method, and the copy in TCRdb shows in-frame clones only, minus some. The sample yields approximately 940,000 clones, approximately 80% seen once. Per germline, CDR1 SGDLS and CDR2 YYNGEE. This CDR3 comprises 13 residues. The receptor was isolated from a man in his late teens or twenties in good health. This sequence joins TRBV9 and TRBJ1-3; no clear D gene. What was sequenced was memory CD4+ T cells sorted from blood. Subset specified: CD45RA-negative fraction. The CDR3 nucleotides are TGTGCCAGCAGCGTGAAAGGTGGAGACACCATATATTTT. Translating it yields CASSVKGGDTIYF. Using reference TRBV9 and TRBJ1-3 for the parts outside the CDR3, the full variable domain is DSGVTQTPKHLITATGQRVTLRCSPRSGDLSVYWYQQSLDQGLQFLIQYYNGEERAKGNILERFSAQQFPDLHSELNLSSLELGDSALYFCASSVKGGDTIYFGEGSWLTVV.